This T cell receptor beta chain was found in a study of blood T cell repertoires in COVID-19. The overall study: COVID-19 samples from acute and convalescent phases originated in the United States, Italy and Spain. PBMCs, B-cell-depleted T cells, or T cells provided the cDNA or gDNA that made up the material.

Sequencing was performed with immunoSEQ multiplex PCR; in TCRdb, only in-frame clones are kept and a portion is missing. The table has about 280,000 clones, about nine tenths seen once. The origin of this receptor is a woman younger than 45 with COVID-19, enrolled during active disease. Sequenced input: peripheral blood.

The CDR3 reads CASSFGRGGYGYTF. CDR3 nucleotide sequence: TGTGCCAGCAGTTTCGGTAGGGGGGGCTATGGCTACACCTTC. The genes are TRBV28 and TRBJ1-2; maybe TRBD1 (6 bases). Germline V gives CDR1 MDHEN, CDR2 SYDVKM. V was clipped by 3 bases and J by 4 bases, with 12 bases between them. CDR3 size: 14 residues.